These T cell receptor beta chains were read from a single sample in a study of CXCR3-negative and CXCR3-positive naive CD8 T cells. TCRdb reprocessed the 5' RACE reads and stores each CDR3 protein as one record, lacking DNA. The listing records 65,000 to 90,000 distinct CDR3 sequences. Sequenced sample: naive CXCR3+ CD8+ T cells from blood. Source of these receptors: a human donor in good health. Some clones in this sample may be carry-over from other donors' samples. Both conserved end residues are part of each CDR3.

J gene	V gene	CDR3 protein
TRBJ2-2	TRBV27	CASSLSVNTGELFF
TRBJ2-1	TRBV5-4	CASSLSGGEQFF
TRBJ1-5	TRBV9	CASSAGNQPQHF
TRBJ1-2	TRBV12-3/TRBV12-4	CASSLDSRLYGYTF
TRBJ1-1	TRBV6-5	CASSFYLVGDTEAFF
TRBJ2-3	TRBV20-1	CSARLAGELDTQYF
TRBJ1-5	TRBV28	CASSFRGQPQHF
TRBJ1-2	TRBV29-1	CSVEDRAYGYTF
TRBJ2-6	TRBV6-5	CASSYSDSENSGANVLTF
TRBJ1-1	TRBV6-5	CASSPASANTEAFF
TRBJ2-7	TRBV29-1	CSVPGTGGSRNYEQYF
TRBJ2-7	TRBV5-1	CASSFTGGEQYF
TRBJ2-2	TRBV28	CASSLQENTGELFF
TRBJ2-1	TRBV12-3/TRBV12-4	CASSPNLDEQFF